This TCR beta chain came from a study of beta chain features in type 1 diabetes (dated by TCRdb to the late 2010s). With regard to the full study: No differences in mean age, gender distribution, total cell number or subset yield were found between patients and healthy donors. A total of about 100 million sorted cells were examined across all samples, and RNA yield correlated strongly with the number of cells per subset. In the study, recently diagnosed type 1 diabetes patients and matched healthy donors were compared on the TCRB repertoires of their sorted circulating CD4+ T cell subsets. Regulatory and stem cell-like memory subsets were isolated from only 8 patients and 8 healthy donors, whereas naive and central memory subsets came from all 30 or so donors.

Study-level results and caveats: Fewer insertions and more nucleotide deletions at VDJ recombination sites were observed in patients with type 1 diabetes, implying thymic rearrangement abnormalities. Sequencing cDNA rather than genomic DNA could over-represent highly expressing activated cells, although activation and CD3 levels did not differ between groups. HLA sub-analyses involved small numbers of individuals, so any influence of HLA type on TCRB rearrangement remained unresolved. The naive, central memory and regulatory TCRB repertoires appeared to resemble one another more closely among patients than among healthy donors. A moderate but significant shortening of TCRB CDR3 length was observed in type 1 diabetes patients in all four CD4+ subsets. PCR may preferentially amplify shorter templates, but because patient and control samples were amplified and corrected together, any resulting skew would affect both groups equally.

The High Capacity cDNA Reverse Transcription Kit was used to reverse transcribe all of the isolated RNA, meaning that expressed TCRB transcripts were what got sequenced. Deep immunoSEQ sequencing was performed on naive, central memory and regulatory T cell samples, with an average of roughly 3.6 million total reads per sample. Sorted cells were lysed in RLT buffer and RNA was extracted with DNase-treated RNeasy Micro or Mini kits, depending on cell number. To prevent cross-contamination, each cell subset was processed individually, whereas patient and healthy donor samples were processed jointly. Using the immunoSEQ multiplex PCR, TCRB sequences were amplified from cDNA into 87-bp fragments spanning the CDR3 region. Sequencing of the amplicons was performed on the Illumina HiSeq platform. Per the source publication's procedure: PCR bias was computationally corrected using synthetic template baselines, reads within Hamming distance 2 were collapsed, and singletons that could not be merged were discarded. Reads were aligned against IMGT to assign V, D and J genes, CDR3 length and insertions or deletions at six rearrangement sites. Within each subset, clonotype counts were normalized to sorted cell number, and only after that were true diversity and Gini coefficients computed with the tcR R package. The overlap coefficient, calculated on TCRB nucleotide sequences, was used to quantify repertoire sharing. In its TCRdb copy, this immuneACCESS table keeps in-frame sequences only and misses some clones. Where compared with another copy, unresolved V genes explain less than half of these, and the others have no known cause. That table supplies the V and J calls and clone size; D and trimming were determined from the DNA. For this sample there are about 320,000 clones; 13% to 15% appear just once. The top ten clones comprise 5.5% to 7.5% of the sample.

This clone was observed a handful of times. Its antigen is currently not known. The record has no base qualities; no much larger clone is one base away. A single peripheral blood draw of around 100 mL on average was collected from each donor into heparinised tubes. Using a panel that included CD45RO, CCR7, CD25, CD127, CD95 and CD27, naive, central memory, regulatory and stem cell-like memory CD4+ T cells were sorted on a BD FACSAria II. Every sorted population had a purity above 95%. PBMCs were isolated right away by Lymphoprep density gradient centrifugation and were stained directly, without culture. So that batch effects would be minimized, each experiment stained and sorted samples in pairs, pairing one healthy donor with one patient. From the cysteine through the phenylalanine, the CDR3 covers 16 amino acids. Solely the CDR3 DNA is kept, with 48 bases framed from the first base. The germline V gene (reference sequence) provides CDR1 LNHDA and CDR2 SQIVND. V is cut back by 6 bases and J by 6 bases, with 10 bases in the junction unmatched.

This receptor was taken from a young man in good health. This chain is built from TRBV19 and TRBJ2-3; 12 junctional bases match TRBD2. Sequenced input: central memory CD4+ T cells from blood. The CDR3 corresponds to CASRTQLAGGGDTQYF. DNA sequence: TGTGCCAGTAGGACGCAACTAGCGGGAGGCGGGGATACGCAGTATTTT.